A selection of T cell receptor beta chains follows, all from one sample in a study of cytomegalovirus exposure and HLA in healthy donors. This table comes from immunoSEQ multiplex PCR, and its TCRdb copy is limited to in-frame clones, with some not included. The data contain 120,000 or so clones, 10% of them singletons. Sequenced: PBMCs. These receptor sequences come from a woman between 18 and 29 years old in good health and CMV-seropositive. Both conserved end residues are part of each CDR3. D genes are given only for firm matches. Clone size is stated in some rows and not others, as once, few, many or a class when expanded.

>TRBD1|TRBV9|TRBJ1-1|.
CASSVATGAGAFF
TGTGCCAGCAGCGTAGCCACAGGGGCTGGGGCTTTCTTT
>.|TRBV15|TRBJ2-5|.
CATSTGNNPRRETQYF
TGTGCCACCAGCACGGGGAACAACCCTAGGCGGGAGACCCAGTACTTC
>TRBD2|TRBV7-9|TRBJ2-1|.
CASSPRLAGDGGGQVEQFF
TGTGCCAGCAGCCCTCGACTAGCGGGAGACGGGGGAGGCCAGGTTGAGCAGTTCTTC
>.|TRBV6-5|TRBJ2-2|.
CASGIEANGELFF
TGTGCCAGCGGTATAGAGGCTAACGGGGAGCTGTTTTTT
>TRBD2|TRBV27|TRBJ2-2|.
CASRVGLRTGELFF
TGTGCCAGCAGGGTGGGACTACGTACCGGGGAGCTGTTTTTT
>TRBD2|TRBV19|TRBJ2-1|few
CASLDSGRAYNEQFF
TGTGCCAGTCTTGATAGCGGGAGGGCCTACAATGAGCAGTTCTTC
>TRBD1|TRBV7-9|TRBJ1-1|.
CASSRSQGVVGRMTEAFF
TGTGCCAGCAGCCGCAGCCAGGGGGTGGTAGGAAGAATGACTGAAGCTTTCTTT
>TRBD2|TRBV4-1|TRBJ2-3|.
CASRTTLAGGPDTQYF
TGCGCCAGCAGGACGACACTAGCGGGAGGACCAGATACGCAGTATTTT
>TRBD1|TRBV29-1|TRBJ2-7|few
CSVYTGTGGPDEQYF
TGCAGCGTTTACACCGGGACAGGGGGCCCTGACGAGCAGTACTTC
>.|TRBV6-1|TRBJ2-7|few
CASSGQNLPVSSYEQYF
TGTGCCAGCAGTGGTCAAAATCTACCGGTGAGCTCCTACGAGCAGTACTTC
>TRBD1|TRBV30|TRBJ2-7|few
CAWGQGAIYEQYF
TGTGCCTGGGGGCAGGGGGCCATCTACGAGCAGTACTTC
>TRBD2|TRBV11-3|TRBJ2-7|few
CASSFLSNMGLAGSYEQYF
TGTGCCAGCAGCTTCCTTAGTAATATGGGACTAGCGGGAAGCTACGAGCAGTACTTC
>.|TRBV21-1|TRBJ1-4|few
CASTKGTGDEKLFF
TGTGCCAGCACCAAAGGGACAGGTGACGAAAAACTGTTTTTT
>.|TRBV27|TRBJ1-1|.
CASATGMGTEAFF
TGTGCCAGCGCCACAGGGATGGGGACTGAAGCTTTCTTT
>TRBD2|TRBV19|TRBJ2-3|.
CASTRGRGSDTQYF
TGTGCCAGTACGCGCGGGAGGGGTTCAGATACGCAGTATTTT
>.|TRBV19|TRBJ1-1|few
CASSTPLGGVDTEAFF
TGTGCCAGTAGTACCCCCTTGGGCGGGGTAGACACTGAAGCTTTCTTT
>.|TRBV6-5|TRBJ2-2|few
CASSRRLGDTGELFF
TGTGCCAGCAGTCGTAGATTAGGGGACACCGGGGAGCTGTTTTTT